The 29 T cell receptor beta chains below come from one sample, sequenced in a study of OX40 agonist ivuxolimab in advanced cancers. Clones were read by immunoSEQ multiplex PCR, and TCRdb kept only the in-frame ones, dropping some. Among roughly 26,000 clones listed, 79% were seen once. The specimen comprised CD4+ or CD8+ T cells sorted from blood, sampled in a trial of the OX40 agonist ivuxolimab. The receptors derive from an adult with an advanced solid tumor such as melanoma, head and neck, liver or kidney cancer.

The chain links TRBV10-3 to TRBJ2-7, with TRBD1 matching over 8 bases. This CDR3 region has 16 residues. The junction had 8 bases not matched to a gene; V was cut back by 2 bases and J by 2 bases. Germline V gene sequence: CDR1 ENHRY, CDR2 SYGVKD. The CDR3: CAISEGQGSGTYEQYF. CDR3 bases: TGTGCCATCAGTGAGGGACAGGGATCGGGGACCTACGAGCAGTACTTC.

This chain connects TRBV9 to TRBJ1-1; D is unclear. Trimming pared 3 bases from V and 8 bases from J, leaving 20 bases between. Germline CDR1 SGDLS, CDR2 YYNGEE. The CDR3 covers 15 residues. CDR3 region: CASSGALTEYSEAFF. The CDR3 bases are TGTGCCAGCAGCGGGGCCCTAACGGAGTACTCGGAAGCTTTCTTT.

The chain joins TRBV7-8 to TRBJ2-5, with a possible D match to TRBD2 (7 bases). The CDR3 has 16 amino acids. Germline V CDR1 and CDR2: SGHVS, FQNEAQ. The V end lost 4 bases, the J end lost 5 bases, and 20 bases lay between the germline ends. This CDR3 reads CASSSPSRGGEETQYF. CDR3 nucleotides: TGTGCCAGCAGCTCCCCCTCAAGGGGGGGAGAGGAGACCCAGTACTTC.

In its sample, this clone was seen once. The junction does not match germline at one end; this may be a read error. Within the sample, other DNA sequences also encode this same CDR3. V gene TRBV7-9 combines with J gene TRBJ1-4; D is unresolved. Germline assignment: CDR1 SEHNR and CDR2 FQNEAQ (reference sequence). The CDR3 consists of 15 residues. The CDR3 region has the DNA TGTGCCAGCAGTTCAACCCGGAACTCTAATGAAAAACTTTTTTTT. Its translation is CASSSTRNSNEKLFF.

V and J are TRBV10-3 and TRBJ1-1; 9 positions agree with TRBD1. J lost 5 bases, V lost 4 bases, and 5 bases had no gene match. The CDR3 runs 14 residues. Germline CDR1 and CDR2: ENHRY and SYGVKD. CDR3 sequence (DNA): TGTGCCATCAGTGGGGGGACAGGGCGGACTGAAGCTTTCTTT. Its translation: CAISGGTGRTEAFF.

For this clone: This likely reflects a read error, since a far larger clone is one base away. Other nucleotide sequences in the sample specify the same CDR3. V gene TRBV11-2 combines with J gene TRBJ1-2; TRBD1 matches 9 bases. Germline assignment: CDR1 SGHAT and CDR2 FQNNGV. The CDR3 is made up of 14 amino acids. The V and J ends lost 1 base and 7 bases, in that order; junction bases with no gene match: 4. The CDR3 loop reads CASSLVQGASGYTF. CDR3 nucleotide sequence: TGTGCCAGCAGCTTAGTACAGGGGGCCTCTGGCTACACCTTC.

This clone turned up a few times. The chain is built from TRBV19 and TRBJ2-3, with D possibly TRBD2 on 5 matching bases. Trimming took off 3 bases at V and 6 bases at J, with 10 bases between the two ends. The germline V gene has CDR1 LNHDA and CDR2 SQIVND (reference sequence). The CDR3 extends over 13 amino acids. The chain's CDR3 is CASSILAADTQYF. The CDR3 bases are TGTGCCAGTAGTATTCTAGCAGCGGATACGCAGTATTTT.

This clone was counted a single time. The chain uses TRBV6-4 and TRBJ1-5; 7 bases fit TRBD1. The CDR3 runs 14 residues. V shed 0 bases, J shed 6 bases, and the junction held 2 bases outside the gene matches. Germline CDR1 is MRHNA and CDR2 is SNTAGT. Here the CDR3 DNA reads TGTGCCAGCAGTGACTCGGAGGGGGCTCAGCCCCAGCATTTT. It yields the protein CASSDSEGAQPQHF.

This clone has a handful of counts. The chain recombines TRBV7-8 with TRBJ2-7; no firm D call. The CDR3 covers 14 residues. Trimming cost V 7 bases and J 5 bases, with 18 bases left between them. CDR1 SGHVS and CDR2 FQNEAQ come from the germline V gene. CDR3 sequence: CASTLLGPKDEQYF. CDR3 nucleotides: TGTGCCAGCACCCTTCTAGGGCCGAAGGACGAGCAGTACTTC.

The V gene is TRBV6-5, the J gene TRBJ2-1; 7 bases align to TRBD2. Unmatched junction bases numbered 4, after V lost 4 bases and J lost 4 bases. CDR3 length: 14 residues. CDR1 and CDR2 (germline): MNHEY, SVGAGI. CDR3 residues: CASSSAGVYNEQFF. CDR3 in DNA: TGTGCCAGCAGTTCCGCGGGGGTATACAATGAGCAGTTCTTC.

The CDR3 region is CASSAQTGWSSYEQYF. CDR3 sequence (DNA): TGTGCCAGCAGCGCCCAAACAGGATGGAGCTCCTACGAGCAGTACTTC. The V gene is TRBV7-6, the J gene TRBJ2-7, with D tentatively TRBD1 (5 bases). Germline-derived CDR1 and CDR2 are SGHVS and FNYEAQ. This CDR3 has 16 amino acids. Trimming left V 5 bases short and J 0 bases short, with 17 bases between.

The chain couples TRBV27 to TRBJ2-7; TRBD2 matches 14 bases. V shed 4 bases and J 3 bases; nucleotides not matched to a gene: 2. This CDR3 is built from 15 residues. The germline CDR1 and CDR2 sequences are MNHEY and SMNVEV (reference sequence). The CDR3 sequence is CASSSGLAGGYEQYF. CDR3 bases: TGTGCCAGCAGTTCAGGACTAGCGGGGGGCTACGAGCAGTACTTC.

The CDR3 region has the DNA TGTGCCAGCAGCTTTGGACAGATCAATGAGCAGTTCTTC. This sequence encodes CASSFGQINEQFF. The V gene is TRBV11-3, the J gene TRBJ2-1, with a weak D call TRBD1 (6 bases). The germline V and J ends were trimmed by 3 bases and 6 bases, with 9 bases remaining between them. The germline gives CDR1 SGHNT, CDR2 YENEEA. This CDR3 is 13 amino acids long.

This clone was detected once. V gene TRBV6-4 combines with J gene TRBJ2-1, with a possible D match to TRBD2 (5 bases). V shed 0 bases and J shed 9 bases, with 12 bases lying between them. In germline, CDR1 is MRHNA, CDR2 SNTAGT. The CDR3 totals 14 residues. The CDR3 is CASSDSSPAVEQFF. DNA of the CDR3: TGTGCCAGCAGTGACTCGAGTCCAGCGGTTGAGCAGTTCTTC.

V usage is TRBV29-1 and J usage is TRBJ2-7; TRBD1 matches 8 bases. The V gene's germline CDR1 is SQVTM and CDR2 ANQGSEA. Trimming took 5 bases from V and 3 from J; bases not matched to a gene: 3. The CDR3 runs 12 residues. In nucleotides, the CDR3 is TGCAGCGTTAATGACAGGGGCTACGAGCAGTACTTC. Its protein product is CSVNDRGYEQYF.

This sequence joins TRBV28 and TRBJ2-2; the match to TRBD1 covers 8 bases. CDR1 and CDR2 (germline): MDHEN, SYDVKM. Germline trimming cut 6 bases from V and 5 bases from J; bases unmatched to any gene: 20. CDR3 length: 19 residues. This CDR3 reads CASSHFKTYRGWSTGELFF. The CDR3 nucleotides are TGTGCCAGCAGCCACTTTAAGACGTACAGGGGGTGGTCGACCGGGGAGCTGTTTTTT.

The chain employs TRBV5-1 and TRBJ2-1, with a possible D match to TRBD1 (6 bases). The CDR3 has 17 amino acids. Between the trimmed V and J ends, which lost 2 bases and 5 bases, there was a span of 20 bases. Per the germline V gene, CDR1 is SGHRS and CDR2 is YFSETQ. CDR3 sequence (DNA): TGCGCCAGCAGCTTTAGCAAACAGGGTCCTTTTAACAATGAGCAGTTCTTC. This encodes CASSFSKQGPFNNEQFF.

Worth noting for this clone: The germline gene is not matched at one end of the junction; a read error may be the cause. The gene calls are TRBV6-4 and TRBJ1-4; D not certain. Germline CDR1 is MRHNA and CDR2 is SNTAGT. This CDR3 spans 15 amino acids. The CDR3 nucleotides are TGTGCCAGCAGTTACTCACAAGGGATTAATGAAAAACTGTTTTTT. Translation gives CASSYSQGINEKLFF.

The genes are TRBV25-1 and TRBJ2-7; D not certain. Looked up from germline, CDR1 is MGHDK and CDR2 is SYGVNS. V lost 5 bases and J 2 bases, leaving 13 bases between the germline ends. The CDR3 extends over 14 amino acids. CDR3 DNA: TGTGCCAGCAGTTTACCCCAGGCGGCCTACGAGCAGTACTTC. Translated, it gives CASSLPQAAYEQYF.

This clone was counted once. The chain recombines TRBV7-9 with TRBJ2-1; D gene uncertain. The length of the CDR3 is 13 residues. From germline, CDR1 is SEHNR and CDR2 FQNEAQ (reference sequence). Trimming removed 5 bases from V and 4 bases from J, with 9 bases in between. The CDR3 DNA sequence: TGTGCCAGCAGCCCACCGATTTACAATGAGCAGTTCTTC. Protein: CASSPPIYNEQFF.

This clone was seen a handful of times. V gene TRBV7-9 combines with J gene TRBJ1-6, with D perhaps matching TRBD1 (6 bases). This CDR3 has 12 residues. Germline CDR1 reads SEHNR; CDR2 reads FQNEAQ (reference sequence). Trimming removed 6 bases at V and 9 bases at J, with 9 bases between. The CDR3 reads CASSTGLSPLHF. In DNA form, the CDR3 reads TGTGCCAGCAGTACAGGGCTTTCACCCCTCCACTTT.

V gene TRBV20-1 combines with J gene TRBJ1-1, with unresolved D. This CDR3 is 11 amino acids long. Germline values: CDR1 DFQATT, CDR2 SNEGSKA (reference sequence). Between the trimmed V and J ends, which lost 6 bases and 3 bases, there was a span of 8 bases. The CDR3: CSAPYDTEAFF. The CDR3 nucleotides are TGCAGTGCCCCGTACGACACTGAAGCTTTCTTT.

This clone has a handful of counts. The chain couples TRBV6-1 to TRBJ1-1; D gene ambiguous. The CDR3 runs 15 residues. With 3 bases removed from V and 0 bases from J, the gap between germline ends came to 11 bases. Per germline, CDR1 MNHNS and CDR2 SASEGT. CDR3 in DNA: TGTGCCAGCAGTGATTGGAGGGAATTGAACACTGAAGCTTTCTTT. Its translation: CASSDWRELNTEAFF.

The DNA of the CDR3 is TGTGCCAGCAGTCCCTGGCGGGAGCTCATCAATGAGCAGTTCTTC. It is translated as CASSPWRELINEQFF. The chain combines TRBV7-8 with TRBJ2-1; 7 bases align to TRBD2. This CDR3 comprises 15 residues. CDR1 is SGHVS and CDR2 is FQNEAQ in the germline V gene. Trimming took 6 bases from V and 6 from J; bases not matched to a gene: 11.

J is TRBJ2-1 and V is TRBV11-1; D is uncertain. The CDR3 is 18 residues long. Trimming removed 5 bases from V and 5 bases from J, with 25 bases in between. Germline V gene lookup returns CDR1 SGHAT and CDR2 FQDESV (reference sequence). The CDR3 nucleotides are TGTGCCAGCAGCGTCGCAAGACTCCTCGAGATCGGTAACAATGAGCAGTTCTTC. It yields the protein CASSVARLLEIGNNEQFF. The entire variable domain, with the rest obtained from reference TRBV11-1 and TRBJ2-1, is as follows: EAEVAQSPRYKITEKSQAVAFWCDPISGHATLYWYRQILGQGPELLVQFQDESVVDDSQLPKDRFSAERLKGVDSTLKIQPAELGDSAMYLCASSVARLLEIGNNEQFFGPGTRLTVL.

This clone was seen once. The V gene is TRBV9, the J gene TRBJ2-7; TRBD2 agrees at 8 bases. The V gene end was trimmed by 4 bases and the J gene end by 6 bases; junction bases not matched to a gene: 9. The CDR3 sequence is 14 residues long. CDR1 and CDR2 from the germline V gene are SGDLS and YYNGEE. The DNA of the CDR3 is TGTGCCAGCAGCCTCGGCGGGGGGCGCGCCGAGCAGTACTTC. It encodes CASSLGGGRAEQYF.

V gene TRBV5-4 combines with J gene TRBJ2-7; D unclear. Germline V gives CDR1 SGHNT, CDR2 YYREEE (reference sequence). Trimming cost V 0 bases and J 2 bases, with 3 bases left between them. The CDR3 loop spans 12 amino acids. CDR3 amino acids: CASSLGAYEQYF. CDR3 sequence (DNA): TGTGCCAGCAGCTTGGGCGCCTACGAGCAGTACTTC.

The chain combines TRBV5-8 with TRBJ2-1, with unresolved D. The CDR3 contains 13 residues. Germline V gene data show CDR1 as SGHTS and CDR2 as YDEGEE. The V end lost 6 bases, the J end lost 6 bases, and 13 bases lay between the germline ends. The CDR3 region has the DNA TGTGCCAGCATAATTAAGGGTGCCAATGAGCAGTTCTTC. It yields the protein CASIIKGANEQFF.

This clone was seen only once. The chain couples TRBV6-4 to TRBJ2-2; the D gene could be TRBD1 or TRBD2 (6 bases each). Germline values: CDR1 MRHNA, CDR2 SNTAGT. Trimming shortened V by 5 bases and J by 3 bases, and 13 bases separated the two germline ends. The CDR3 length is 15 residues. The CDR3, as DNA: TGTGCCAGCAGTCCTCGGGGGCCTTACACCGGGGAGCTGTTTTTT. This encodes CASSPRGPYTGELFF.